The clone carrying this T cell receptor (beta chain) appeared many times. Its antigen remains unidentified. Production of TCR beta cDNA used roughly 500 ng total RNA together with a constant-region primer. Investigators got TCR beta libraries out of three nested multiplex PCR rounds, done with slightly modified ARM-PCR. Rounds one and two of PCR, each of roughly 10 cycles, were primed with TRBV1-TRBV30 forward primers and a C-beta reverse primer. TCRdb re-called the multiplex PCR reads with MiXCR, one entry per CDR3 protein. The sample carries fewer than 350,000 distinct CDR3 sequences, 65% recorded once. These data come from a study of tumor-infiltrating lymphocytes in primary liver carcinoma. Study results and limitations: Tumor top-250-clone fractions significantly exceeded those of blood (p = 0.039).

CDR1 is MNHEY, CDR2 SVGAGI, per germline. The ends lost 0 bases at V and 1 base at J; junction bases unmatched: 5. CDR3 size: 16 residues. Unsorted whole blood supplied the RNA, and germline DNA was extracted too. This TCR was sampled from a man aged 35-49 years with primary liver carcinoma and hepatitis B virus infection. Specimen: peripheral blood. The chain combines TRBV6-5 with TRBJ2-5, with 7 bases identical to TRBD1. The CDR3 DNA is TGTGCCAGCAGTTACTCGACCTGGGACAGCCAAGAGACCCAGTACTTC. It is translated as CASSYSTWDSQETQYF.